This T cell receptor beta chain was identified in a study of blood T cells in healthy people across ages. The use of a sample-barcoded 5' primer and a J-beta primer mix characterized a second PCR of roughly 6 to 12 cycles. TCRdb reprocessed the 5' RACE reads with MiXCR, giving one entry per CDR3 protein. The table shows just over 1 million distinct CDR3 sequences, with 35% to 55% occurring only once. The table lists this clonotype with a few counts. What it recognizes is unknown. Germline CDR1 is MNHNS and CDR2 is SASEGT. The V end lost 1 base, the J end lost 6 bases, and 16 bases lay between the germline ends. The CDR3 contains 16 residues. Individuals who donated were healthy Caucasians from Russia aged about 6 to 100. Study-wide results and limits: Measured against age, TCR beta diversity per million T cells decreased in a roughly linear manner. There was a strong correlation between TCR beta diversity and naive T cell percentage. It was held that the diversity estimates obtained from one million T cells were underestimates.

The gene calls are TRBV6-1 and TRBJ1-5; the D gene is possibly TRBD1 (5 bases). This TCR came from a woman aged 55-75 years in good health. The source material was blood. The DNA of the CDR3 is TGTGCCAGCAGTGAAGGTGGGCAGGGCTTAGGTCAGCCCCAGCATTTT. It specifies CASSEGGQGLGQPQHF.